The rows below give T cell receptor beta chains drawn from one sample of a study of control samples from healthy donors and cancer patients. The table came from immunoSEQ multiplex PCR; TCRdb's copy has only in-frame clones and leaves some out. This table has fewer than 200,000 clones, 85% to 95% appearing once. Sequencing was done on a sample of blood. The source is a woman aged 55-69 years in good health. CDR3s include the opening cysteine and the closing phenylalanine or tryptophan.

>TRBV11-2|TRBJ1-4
CASSSGAPTTNEKLFF
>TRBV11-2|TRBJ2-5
CASSEGQGEETQYF
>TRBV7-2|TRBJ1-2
CASSPIQTTGTGNGYTF
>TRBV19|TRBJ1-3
CASSAVLSSGNTIYF
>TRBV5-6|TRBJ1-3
CASSFWYRSSGNTIYF
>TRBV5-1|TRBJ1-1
CASSGGQGTNTEAFF
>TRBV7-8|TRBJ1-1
CASSLDWGLLAEAFF
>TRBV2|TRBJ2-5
CASKVSGGPGETQYF
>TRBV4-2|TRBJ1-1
CASSLEGGGVGNTEAFF
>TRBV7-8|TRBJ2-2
CASSLQGSANTGELFF
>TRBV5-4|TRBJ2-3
CASSRGGGSTDTQYF
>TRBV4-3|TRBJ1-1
CASSQDWGYGTEAFF
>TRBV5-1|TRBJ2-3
CASGLYGLAGGGDTQYF
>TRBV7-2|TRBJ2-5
CASIIGGDVIETQYF
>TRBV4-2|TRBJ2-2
CASSPSDGGTGELFF